This T cell receptor (beta chain) emerged from a study of blood T cell repertoires in COVID-19. Across the study: There were acute and convalescent COVID-19 samples, and they came from the United States, Italy and Spain.

Profiling relied on immunoSEQ multiplex PCR, and the TCRdb table lists in-frame clones only, not all of them. The repertoire holds almost 400,000 clones, with about 90% as singletons. Participants came from around 25 US areas, aged roughly 18 to 89 years. The CDR3 extends over 15 amino acids. J lost 6 bases, V lost 0 bases, and 5 bases had no gene match. CDR1 and CDR2 from the germline V gene are SGHRS and YFSETQ. The sequence was collected from a woman aged 30 to 39 who had recovered from COVID-19. The V call is TRBV5-1, the J call TRBJ1-2; 10 positions match TRBD1. Sequences were obtained from PBMCs or T cells enriched from blood (not recorded which). CDR3 in DNA: TGCGCCAGCAGCTTGGCCCTTGGGACAGGGGATGGCTACACCTTC. Protein product: CASSLALGTGDGYTF. Based on the CDR3 plus reference TRBV5-1 and TRBJ1-2, the full variable domain is KAGVTQTPRYLIKTRGQQVTLSCSPISGHRSVSWYQQTPGQGLQFLFEYFSETQRNKGNFPGRFSGRQFSNSRSEMNVSTLELGDSALYLCASSLALGTGDGYTFGSGTRLTVV.